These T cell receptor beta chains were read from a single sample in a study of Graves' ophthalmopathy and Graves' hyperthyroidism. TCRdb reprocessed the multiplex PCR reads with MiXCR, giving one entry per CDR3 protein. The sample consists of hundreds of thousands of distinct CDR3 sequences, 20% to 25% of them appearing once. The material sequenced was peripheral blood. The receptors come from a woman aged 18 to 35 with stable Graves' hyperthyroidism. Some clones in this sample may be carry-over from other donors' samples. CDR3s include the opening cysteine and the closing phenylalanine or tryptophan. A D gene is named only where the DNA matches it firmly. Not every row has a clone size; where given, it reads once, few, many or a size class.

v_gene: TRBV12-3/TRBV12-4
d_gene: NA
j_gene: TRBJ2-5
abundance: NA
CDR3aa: CASRGIQDVQETQYF
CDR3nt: TGTGCCAGCAGGGGCATACAGGATGTCCAAGAGACCCAGTACTTC

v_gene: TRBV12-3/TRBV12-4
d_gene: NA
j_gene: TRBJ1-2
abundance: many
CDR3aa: CASRPGGPSYGYTF
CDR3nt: TGTGCCAGCAGGCCCGGGGGGCCGAGCTATGGCTACACCTTC

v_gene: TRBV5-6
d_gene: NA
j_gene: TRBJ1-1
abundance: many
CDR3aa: CASSPLGGMNTEAFF
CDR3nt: TGTGCCAGCAGTCCTCTAGGAGGGATGAACACTGAAGCTTTCTTT

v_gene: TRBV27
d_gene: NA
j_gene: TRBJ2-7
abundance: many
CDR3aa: CASSLTGSAYEQYF
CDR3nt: TGTGCCAGCAGTCTAACAGGGAGTGCCTACGAGCAGTACTTC

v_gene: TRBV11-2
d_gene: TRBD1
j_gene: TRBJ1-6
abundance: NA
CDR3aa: CASSLGGQGTISPLHF
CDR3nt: TGTGCCAGCAGCTTAGGAGGACAGGGGACCATCTCACCCCTCCACTTT

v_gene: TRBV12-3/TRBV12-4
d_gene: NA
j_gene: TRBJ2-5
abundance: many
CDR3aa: CASSLLAEETQYF
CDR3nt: TGTGCCAGCAGTTTATTGGCGGAAGAGACCCAGTACTTC

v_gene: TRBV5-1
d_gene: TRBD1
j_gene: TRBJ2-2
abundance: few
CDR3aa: CASSPKTGIGELFF
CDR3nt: TGCGCCAGCAGCCCAAAGACAGGGATCGGGGAGCTGTTTTTT

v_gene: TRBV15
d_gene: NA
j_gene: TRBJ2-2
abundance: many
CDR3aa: CATSKRTGELFF
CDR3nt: TGTGCCACCAGCAAAAGAACCGGGGAGCTGTTTTTT

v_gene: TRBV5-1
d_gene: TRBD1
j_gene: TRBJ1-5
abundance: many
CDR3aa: CASSLLPQGGQNISNQPQHF
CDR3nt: TGCGCCAGCAGCTTGCTCCCCCAGGGGGGCCAGAATATTAGCAATCAGCCCCAGCATTTT

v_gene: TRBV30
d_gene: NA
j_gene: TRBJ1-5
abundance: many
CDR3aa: CAWSPNVGGQPQHF
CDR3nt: TGTGCCTGGAGCCCCAATGTGGGGGGTCAGCCCCAGCATTTT

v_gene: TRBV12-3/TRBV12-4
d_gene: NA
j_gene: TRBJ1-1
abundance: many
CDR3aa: CASSLARQSGEAFF
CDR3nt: TGTGCCAGCAGTTTAGCGCGGCAGTCCGGTGAAGCTTTCTTT

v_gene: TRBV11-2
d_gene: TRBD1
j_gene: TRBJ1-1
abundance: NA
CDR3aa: CASSNYDRGTEAFF
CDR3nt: TGTGCCAGCAGCAACTATGACAGGGGGACTGAAGCTTTCTTT

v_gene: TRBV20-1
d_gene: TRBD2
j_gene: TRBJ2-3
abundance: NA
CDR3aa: CSEVLAGRMPYYTDTQYF
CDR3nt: TGCAGTGAGGTTTTAGCGGGAAGGATGCCCTATTACACAGATACGCAGTATTTT

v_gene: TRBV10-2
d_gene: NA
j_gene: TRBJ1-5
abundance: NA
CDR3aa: CATLAASTNHNQPQHF
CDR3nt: TGCGCCACCCTGGCGGCGTCCACAAACCACAATCAGCCCCAGCATTTT

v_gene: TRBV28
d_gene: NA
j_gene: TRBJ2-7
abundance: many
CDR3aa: CASSFQVGEQYF
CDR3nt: TGTGCCAGCAGTTTTCAGGTCGGTGAGCAGTACTTC

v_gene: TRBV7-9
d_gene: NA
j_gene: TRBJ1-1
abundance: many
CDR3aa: CASSLALVGGTEAFF
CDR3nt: TGTGCCAGCAGCTTAGCGCTAGTGGGGGGCACTGAAGCTTTCTTT

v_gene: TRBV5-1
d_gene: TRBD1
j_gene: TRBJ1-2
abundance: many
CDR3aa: CASSAQGQYGYTF
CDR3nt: TGCGCCAGCAGCGCACAGGGACAGTATGGCTACACCTTC

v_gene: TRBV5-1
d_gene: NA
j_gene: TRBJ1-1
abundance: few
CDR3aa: CASSRSTGEYTEAFF
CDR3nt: TGCGCCAGCAGCCGATCGACAGGAGAATACACTGAAGCTTTCTTT

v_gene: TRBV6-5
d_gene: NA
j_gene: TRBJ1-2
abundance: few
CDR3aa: CASSYRGDGGSYGYTF
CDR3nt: TGTGCCAGCAGTTACAGGGGTGATGGGGGGAGCTATGGCTACACCTTC

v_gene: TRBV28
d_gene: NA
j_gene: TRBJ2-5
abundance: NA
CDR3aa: CASSLRGRGTQYF
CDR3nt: TGTGCCAGCAGTCTTAGGGGGCGGGGGACCCAGTACTTC

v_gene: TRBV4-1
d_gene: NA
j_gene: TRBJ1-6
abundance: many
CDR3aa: CASSQARSRQKNSPLHF
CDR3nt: TGCGCCAGCAGCCAGGCGAGGAGTAGACAGAAGAATTCACCCCTCCACTTT

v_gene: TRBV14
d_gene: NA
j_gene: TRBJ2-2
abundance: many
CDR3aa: CASSQDWVTGELFF
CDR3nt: TGTGCCAGCAGCCAAGATTGGGTGACCGGGGAGCTGTTTTTT

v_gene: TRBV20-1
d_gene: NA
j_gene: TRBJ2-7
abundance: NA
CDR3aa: CSVSRGTKAGEQYF
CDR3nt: TGCAGTGTTTCTAGGGGGACTAAAGCGGGGGAGCAGTACTTC

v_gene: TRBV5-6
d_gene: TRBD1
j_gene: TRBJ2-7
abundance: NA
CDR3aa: CANSLGQGAYEQYF
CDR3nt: TGTGCCAACAGCTTGGGACAGGGAGCCTACGAGCAGTACTTC

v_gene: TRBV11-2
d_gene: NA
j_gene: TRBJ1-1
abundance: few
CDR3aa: CASSFGAGGAMNTEAFF
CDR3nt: TGTGCCAGCAGCTTTGGGGCCGGGGGAGCTATGAACACTGAAGCTTTCTTT

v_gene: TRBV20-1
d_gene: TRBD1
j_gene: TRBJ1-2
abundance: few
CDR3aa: CRPGGGPQGGYTF
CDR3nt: TGCAGACCAGGGGGGGGGCCACAGGGAGGCTACACCTTC

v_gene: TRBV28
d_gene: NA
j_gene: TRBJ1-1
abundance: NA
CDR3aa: CASIGGFGTEAFF
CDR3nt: TGTGCCAGCATCGGGGGGTTTGGCACTGAAGCTTTCTTT

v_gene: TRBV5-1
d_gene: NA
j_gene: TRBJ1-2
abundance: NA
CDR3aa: CASSVTGSNYGYTF
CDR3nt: TGCGCCAGCAGCGTCACAGGGTCGAACTATGGCTACACCTTC

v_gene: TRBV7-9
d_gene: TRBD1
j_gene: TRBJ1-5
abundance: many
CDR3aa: CASSQTGGDQPQHF
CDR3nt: TGTGCCAGCAGCCAAACAGGGGGCGATCAGCCCCAGCATTTT

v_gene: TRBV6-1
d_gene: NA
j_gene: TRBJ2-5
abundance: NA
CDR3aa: CASIEGLVQETQYF
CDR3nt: TGTGCCAGCATCGAGGGGCTAGTACAAGAGACCCAGTACTTC

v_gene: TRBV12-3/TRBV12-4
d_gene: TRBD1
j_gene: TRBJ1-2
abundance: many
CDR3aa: CASSFTGGGYGYTF
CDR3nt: TGTGCCAGCAGTTTTACAGGGGGTGGTTATGGCTACACCTTC

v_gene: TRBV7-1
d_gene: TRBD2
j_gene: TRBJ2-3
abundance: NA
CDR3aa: CASSSLRDGMGLAGGRNTQYF
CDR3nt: TGTGCCAGCAGCTCCCTCCGGGACGGCATGGGACTAGCGGGAGGGAGGAATACGCAGTATTTT

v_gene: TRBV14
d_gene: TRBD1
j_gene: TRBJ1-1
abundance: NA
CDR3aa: CASSMTGTGTEAFF
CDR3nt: TGTGCCAGCAGCATGACAGGGACGGGCACTGAAGCTTTCTTT

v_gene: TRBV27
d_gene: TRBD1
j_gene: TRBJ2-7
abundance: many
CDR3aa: CASSSGTGGTYSEQYF
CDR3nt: TGTGCCAGCAGTTCAGGGACAGGGGGAACCTACTCCGAGCAGTACTTC

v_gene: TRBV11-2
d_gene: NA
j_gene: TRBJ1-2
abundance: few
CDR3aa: CASSSLRANYGYTF
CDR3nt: TGTGCCAGCAGCTCCCTCAGAGCTAACTATGGCTACACCTTC

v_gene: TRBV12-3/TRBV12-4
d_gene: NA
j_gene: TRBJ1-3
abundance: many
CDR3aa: CASSLGRTSGNTIYF
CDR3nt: TGTGCCAGCAGTTTAGGCCGAACCTCTGGAAACACCATATATTTT

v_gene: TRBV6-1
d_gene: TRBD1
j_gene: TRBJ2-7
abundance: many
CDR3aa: CASTLTGGPYEQYF
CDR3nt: TGTGCCAGCACCCTGACAGGGGGGCCCTACGAGCAGTACTTC

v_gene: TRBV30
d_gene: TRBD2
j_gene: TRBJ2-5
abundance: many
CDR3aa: CAWAIAGRWKETQYF
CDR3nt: TGTGCCTGGGCCATAGCGGGACGCTGGAAAGAGACCCAGTACTTC

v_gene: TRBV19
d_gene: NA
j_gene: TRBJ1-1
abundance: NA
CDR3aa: CATLSTGSSEACF
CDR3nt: TGTGCCACCTTGTCGACAGGCTCCTCTGAAGCTTGCTTT

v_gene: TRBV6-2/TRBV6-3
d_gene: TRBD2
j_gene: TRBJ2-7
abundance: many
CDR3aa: CASSYRLAEYEQYF
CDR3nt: TGTGCCAGCAGTTACAGACTAGCGGAATACGAGCAGTACTTC